Following are 20 T cell receptor beta chains from one sample sequenced in a study of blood T cell repertoires in COVID-19. Profiled with immunoSEQ multiplex PCR; TCRdb holds only in-frame clones, not every one. The table has over 50,000 clones, around 77% seen once. The specimen sequenced was peripheral blood. These receptors all stem from a man older than 75 with active or convalescent COVID-19.

The CDR3: CASSWRTPGLGFDEQFF. DNA of the CDR3: TGTGCCAGCAGTTGGAGGACACCGGGACTAGGGTTTGATGAGCAGTTCTTC. The chain combines TRBV6-2 or TRBV6-3 with TRBJ2-1; 8 bases map to TRBD2. This CDR3 spans 17 amino acids. Germline CDR1 reads MNHEY; CDR2 reads SVGEGT. V shed 4 bases and J 8 bases; nucleotides not matched to a gene: 16.

The chain joins TRBV28 to TRBJ1-1; 9 positions agree with TRBD1. The CDR3 loop spans 13 amino acids. Germline V lookup: CDR1 MDHEN, CDR2 SYDVKM. The V segment lost 3 bases and the J segment 9 bases; nucleotides outside the gene matches: 5. This CDR3 reads CASSFPGQGQAFF. In nucleotides, the CDR3 is TGTGCCAGCAGTTTTCCGGGACAGGGACAAGCTTTCTTT.

The chain links TRBV24-1 to TRBJ2-1; possibly TRBD2 for D (6 bases). The ends were cut back, 1 base at V and 10 bases at J, with 10 bases in the middle. This CDR3 spans 13 amino acids. Germline CDR1 and CDR2: KGHDR and SFDVKD. The CDR3 DNA sequence: TGTGCCACCAGTGATTTTACTAGCTCCGAGCAGTTCTTC. It is translated as CATSDFTSSEQFF.

The V and J genes are TRBV28 and TRBJ1-4; D may be TRBD1 (5 bases). CDR1 is MDHEN and CDR2 is SYDVKM in the germline V gene. Between the trimmed V and J ends, which lost 1 base and 6 bases, there was a span of 12 bases. The CDR3 is made up of 15 amino acids. CDR3 nucleotide sequence: TGTGCCAGCAGTTTATTAGGGGAGGCATATGAAAAACTGTTTTTT. Translation: CASSLLGEAYEKLFF. Together with reference TRBV28 and TRBJ1-4, the CDR3 gives the full variable domain: DVKVTQSSRYLVKRTGEKVFLECVQDMDHENMFWYRQDPGLGLRLIYFSYDVKMKEKGDIPEGYSVSREKKERFSLILESASTNQTSMYLCASSLLGEAYEKLFFGSGTQLSVL.

In its sample, this clone was seen once. The rearrangement uses TRBV7-5 and TRBJ2-3; whether TRBD2, the table's D call, matches the DNA was not checked. TRBV7-5 is a pseudogene. The CDR3 consists of 11 residues. The CDR3 is CVRIGGTAQYF. CDR3 DNA sequence: TGTGTCAGAATCGGGGGTACGGCGCAGTATTTT.

The chain employs TRBV18 and TRBJ1-5; D perhaps matches TRBD1 (5 bases). Trimming removed 5 bases at V and 3 bases at J, with 23 bases between. This CDR3 has 18 residues. Germline-derived CDR1 and CDR2 are KGHSH and LQKENI. The CDR3 nucleotides are TGTGCCAGCTCATCACAAAGTCAGGGTTATTTTATCAATCAGCCCCAGCATTTT. Its protein is CASSSQSQGYFINQPQHF.

The V gene is TRBV6-2 or TRBV6-3, the J gene TRBJ2-7; 8 nucleotides line up with TRBD2. The CDR3 runs 15 residues. The germline CDR1 and CDR2 sequences are MNHEY and SVGEGT. Trimming at V came to 6 bases and at J to 3 bases, leaving 10 bases not matched to a gene. Here the CDR3 DNA reads TGTGCCAGCAGCCTTCATAGCGGGAAAGGCTACGAGCAGTACTTC. This encodes CASSLHSGKGYEQYF.

Many counts were recorded for this clone. The chain is built from TRBV4-2 and TRBJ2-7; no clear D. The germline gives CDR1 LGHNA, CDR2 YNFKEQ. This CDR3 has 12 amino acids. Trimming took off 4 bases at V and 6 bases at J, with 10 bases between the two ends. The DNA for the CDR3 is TGTGCCAGCAGCCTAACCACCGGCGAGCAGTACTTC. It specifies CASSLTTGEQYF.

This clone was observed once. The V gene is TRBV3-1 (or the pseudogene TRBV3-2), the J gene TRBJ2-1; 8 nucleotides match TRBD2. Germline-derived CDR1 and CDR2 are LGHDT and YNNKEL (reference sequence). This CDR3 region has 16 residues. The ends lost 3 bases at V and 0 bases at J; junction bases unmatched: 4. CDR3 sequence: CASSQSSGSSYNEQFF. The CDR3 nucleotides are TGTGCCAGCAGCCAGTCAAGCGGGAGCTCCTACAATGAGCAGTTCTTC.

The chain recombines TRBV9 with TRBJ2-7, with D perhaps matching TRBD2 (6 bases). V gave up 4 bases and J gave up 3 bases, with 14 bases separating them. CDR3 length equals 14 residues. Looked up from germline, CDR1 is SGDLS and CDR2 is YYNGEE. Here the CDR3 reads CASSLNLASYEQYF. The DNA for the CDR3 is TGTGCCAGCAGCCTTAACCTAGCGAGCTACGAGCAGTACTTC.

V usage is TRBV7-2 and J usage is TRBJ2-2, with a tentative D call TRBD2 (6 bases). The V end lost 11 bases, the J end lost 8 bases, and 21 bases lay between the germline ends. The CDR3 is 14 residues long. The germline V gene has CDR1 SGHTA and CDR2 FQGNSA. The CDR3 DNA follows: TGTGCCGGTCGTAGGACTATAGGGGTTGGGGAGCTGTTTTTT. Residues: CAGRRTIGVGELFF.

J is TRBJ1-2 and V is TRBV6-5, with D tentatively TRBD1 (5 bases). Germline CDR1 and CDR2: MNHEY and SVGAGI. The CDR3 sequence is 12 residues long. The ends were cut back, 8 bases at V and 7 bases at J, with 14 bases in the middle. The CDR3 region is CASGGVLFGYTF. CDR3 bases: TGTGCCAGCGGGGGGGTTCTCTTTGGCTACACCTTC.

The gene calls are TRBV11-1 and TRBJ2-7, with 11 bases lining up with TRBD1. Germline trimming cut 8 bases from V and 2 bases from J; bases unmatched to any gene: 2. Germline V gene sequence: CDR1 SGHAT, CDR2 FQDESV (reference sequence). This CDR3 spans 13 amino acids. CDR3 nucleotide sequence: TGTGCCAGCGAGGGACAGGGGGCCTACGAGCAGTACTTC. Its translation: CASEGQGAYEQYF.

This chain joins TRBV19 and TRBJ1-2, with D hard to call. Germline lookup yields CDR1 LNHDA and CDR2 SQIVND (reference sequence). The CDR3 length is 15 residues. Trimming cost V 5 bases and J 8 bases, with 21 bases left between them. The CDR3 nucleotides read TGTGCCAGTAGTGCCGCCGGGATCTCCTCGGGCGGCTACACCTTC. Translated, it gives CASSAAGISSGGYTF.

About this clone: Here the CDR3 omits its conserved ending phenylalanine or tryptophan, so a read error is the likely source. The gene calls are TRBV29-1 and TRBJ2-7; 8 positions match TRBD1. Germline V gene lookup returns CDR1 SQVTM and CDR2 ANQGSEA. The CDR3 sequence is 14 residues long. J gave up 2 bases and V 4 bases, and 7 bases lay outside the gene matches. The CDR3 DNA is TGCAGCGTTGTTAGTGGACAGGGACCCTACGAGCAGTACCTC. Its translation: CSVVSGQGPYEQYL.

The CDR3 coding sequence is TGTGCCAGCAGCGAGGATAACACCAACACTGAAGCTTTCTTT. It codes for CASSEDNTNTEAFF. V and J are TRBV7-9 and TRBJ1-1, with D unclear. The germline CDR1 and CDR2 sequences are SEHNR and FQNEAQ (reference sequence). This CDR3 is 14 amino acids long. V shed 5 bases and J shed 2 bases, with 12 bases lying between them.

The J gene is TRBJ2-5, the V gene TRBV7-2; 9 nucleotides match TRBD2. V lost 5 bases and J lost 4; bases outside the gene matches: 8. CDR3 size: 15 residues. Germline V gene lookup returns CDR1 SGHTA and CDR2 FQGNSA. CDR3 sequence (DNA): TGTGCCAGCAGCGGTAAGATGACTAGCGGAGAGACCCAGTACTTC. Protein product: CASSGKMTSGETQYF.

A remark on this clone: The identical CDR3 is also encoded by other nucleotide sequences in the sample. The chain carries TRBV6-6 and TRBJ1-2, with 10 nucleotides matching TRBD1. Germline assignment: CDR1 MNHNY and CDR2 SVGAGI (reference sequence). V shed 6 bases, J shed 4 bases, and the junction held 2 bases outside the gene matches. The CDR3 is made up of 13 amino acids. CDR3 bases: TGTGCCAGCAGCCGACAGGGGGCCTATGGCTACACCTTC. Translating gives CASSRQGAYGYTF.

The chain carries TRBV7-9 and TRBJ2-2; D unresolved. CDR3 length equals 13 residues. CDR1 is SEHNR and CDR2 is FQNEAQ in the germline V gene (reference sequence). Trimming stripped 1 base from V and 6 bases from J, with 6 bases between. The chain's CDR3 is CASSLVRPGELFF. Here the CDR3 DNA reads TGTGCCAGCAGCTTAGTTCGTCCCGGGGAGCTGTTTTTT.

This clone is a singleton in its sample. V and J are TRBV12-3 or TRBV12-4 and TRBJ2-1, with D maybe TRBD2 (6 bases). The ends were cut back, 3 bases at V and 5 bases at J, with 8 bases in the middle. The CDR3 length is 13 residues. The CDR3 DNA follows: TGTGCCAGCAGTTTGTGGGGGGACAATGAGCAGTTCTTC. It is translated as CASSLWGDNEQFF.